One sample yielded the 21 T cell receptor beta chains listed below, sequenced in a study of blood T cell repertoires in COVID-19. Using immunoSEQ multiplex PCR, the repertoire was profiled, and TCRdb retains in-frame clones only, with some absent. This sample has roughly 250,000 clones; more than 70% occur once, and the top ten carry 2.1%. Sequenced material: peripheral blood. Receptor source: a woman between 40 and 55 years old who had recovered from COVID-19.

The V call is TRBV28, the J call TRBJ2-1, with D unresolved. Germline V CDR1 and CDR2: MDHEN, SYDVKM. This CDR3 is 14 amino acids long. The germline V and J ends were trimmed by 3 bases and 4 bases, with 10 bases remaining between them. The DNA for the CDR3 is TGTGCCAGCAGTTTGAAACTATTATACAATGAGCAGTTCTTC. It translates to CASSLKLLYNEQFF.

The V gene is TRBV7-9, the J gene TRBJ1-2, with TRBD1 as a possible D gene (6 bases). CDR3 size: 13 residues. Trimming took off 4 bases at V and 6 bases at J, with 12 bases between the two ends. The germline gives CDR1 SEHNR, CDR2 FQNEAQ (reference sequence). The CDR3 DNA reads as TGTGCCAGCAGCTCAGACAGGTTGCATGGCTACACCTTC. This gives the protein CASSSDRLHGYTF.

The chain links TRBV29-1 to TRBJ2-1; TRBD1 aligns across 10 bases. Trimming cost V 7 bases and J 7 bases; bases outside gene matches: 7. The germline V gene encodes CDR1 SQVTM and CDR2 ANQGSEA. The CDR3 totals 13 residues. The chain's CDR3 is CSARTGGLNEQFF. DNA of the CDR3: TGCAGCGCCAGGACAGGGGGACTGAATGAGCAGTTCTTC.

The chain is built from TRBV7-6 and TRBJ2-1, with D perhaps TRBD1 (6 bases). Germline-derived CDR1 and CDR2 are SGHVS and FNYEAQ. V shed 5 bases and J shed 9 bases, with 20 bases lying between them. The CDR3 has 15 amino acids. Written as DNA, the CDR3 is TGTGCCAGCAGCCTGGGGGCTAGCCTAGGGGGTGAGCAGTTCTTC. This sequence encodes CASSLGASLGGEQFF.

CDR3 coding DNA: TGTGCCATCAGTGATGGAGTAGCGGTGGACACAGATACGCAGTATTTT. Amino acid sequence: CAISDGVAVDTDTQYF. The rearrangement links TRBV10-3 to TRBJ2-3; weak D call: TRBD2 (6 bases). The germline CDR1 and CDR2 sequences are ENHRY and SYGVKD. This CDR3 has 16 amino acids. The V end was cut by 3 bases, the J end by 2 bases, with 15 bases between.

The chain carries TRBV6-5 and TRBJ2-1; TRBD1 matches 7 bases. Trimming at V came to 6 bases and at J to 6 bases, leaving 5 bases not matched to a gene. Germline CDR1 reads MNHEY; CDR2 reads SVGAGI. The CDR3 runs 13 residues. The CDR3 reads CASRQTGSNEQFF. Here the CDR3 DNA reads TGTGCCAGCAGACAGACAGGGAGCAATGAGCAGTTCTTC.

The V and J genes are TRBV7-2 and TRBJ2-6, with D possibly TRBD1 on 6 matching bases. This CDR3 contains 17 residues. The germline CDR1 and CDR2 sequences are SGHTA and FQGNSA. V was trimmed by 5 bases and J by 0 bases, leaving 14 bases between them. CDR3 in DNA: TGTGCCAGCAGCCCATTCTTAGGGGGCTCTGGGGCCAACGTCCTGACTTTC. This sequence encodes CASSPFLGGSGANVLTF.

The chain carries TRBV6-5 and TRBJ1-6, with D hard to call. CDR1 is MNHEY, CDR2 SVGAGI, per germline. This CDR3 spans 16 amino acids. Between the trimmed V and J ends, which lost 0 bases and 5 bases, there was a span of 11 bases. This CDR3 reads CASSYSTNIHNSPLHF. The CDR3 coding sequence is TGTGCCAGCAGTTACTCGACAAATATTCATAATTCACCCCTCCACTTT.

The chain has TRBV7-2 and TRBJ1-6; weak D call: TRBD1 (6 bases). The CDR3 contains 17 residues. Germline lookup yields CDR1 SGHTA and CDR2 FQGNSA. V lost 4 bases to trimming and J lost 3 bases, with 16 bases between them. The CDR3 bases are TGTGCCAGCAGCTCCGGACAGATGCTTCTCTATAATTCACCCCTCCACTTT. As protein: CASSSGQMLLYNSPLHF.

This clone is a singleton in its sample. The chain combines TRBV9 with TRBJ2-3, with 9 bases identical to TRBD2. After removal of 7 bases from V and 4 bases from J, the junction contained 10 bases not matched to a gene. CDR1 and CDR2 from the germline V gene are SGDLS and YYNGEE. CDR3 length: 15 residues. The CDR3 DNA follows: TGTGCCAGCTCCGGCGGGGGGGCGAGGGCAGATACGCAGTATTTT. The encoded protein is CASSGGGARADTQYF. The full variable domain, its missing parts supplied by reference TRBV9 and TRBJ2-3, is DSGVTQTPKHLITATGQRVTLRCSPRSGDLSVYWYQQSLDQGLQFLIQYYNGEERAKGNILERFSAQQFPDLHSELNLSSLELGDSALYFCASSGGGARADTQYFGPGTRLTVL.

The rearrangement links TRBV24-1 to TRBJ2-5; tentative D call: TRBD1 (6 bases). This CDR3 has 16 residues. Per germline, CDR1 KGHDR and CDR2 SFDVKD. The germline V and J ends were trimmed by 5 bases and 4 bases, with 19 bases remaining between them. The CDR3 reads CATSGYRDTTRETQYF. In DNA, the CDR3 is TGTGCCACCAGTGGTTACCGGGACACCACAAGAGAGACCCAGTACTTC.

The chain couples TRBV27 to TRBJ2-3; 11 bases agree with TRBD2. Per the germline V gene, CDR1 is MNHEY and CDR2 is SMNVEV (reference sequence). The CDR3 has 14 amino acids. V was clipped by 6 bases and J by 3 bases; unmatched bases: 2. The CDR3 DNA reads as TGTGCCAGCAGAAGACTAGCGGGGACAGATACGCAGTATTTT. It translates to CASRRLAGTDTQYF.

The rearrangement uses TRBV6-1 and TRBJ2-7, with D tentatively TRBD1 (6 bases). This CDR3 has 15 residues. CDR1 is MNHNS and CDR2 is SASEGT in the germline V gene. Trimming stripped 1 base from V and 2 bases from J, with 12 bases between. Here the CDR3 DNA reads TGTGCCAGCAGTGAAGAAGGTGGGGGCCCCTACGAGCAGTACTTC. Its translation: CASSEEGGGPYEQYF.

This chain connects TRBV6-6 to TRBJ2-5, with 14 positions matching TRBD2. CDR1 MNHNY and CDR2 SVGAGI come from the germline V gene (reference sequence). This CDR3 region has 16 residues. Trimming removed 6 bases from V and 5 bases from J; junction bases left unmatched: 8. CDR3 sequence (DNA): TGTGCCAGCAGCCAACCGGGACTAGCGGGAGACGAGACCCAGTACTTC. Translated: CASSQPGLAGDETQYF.

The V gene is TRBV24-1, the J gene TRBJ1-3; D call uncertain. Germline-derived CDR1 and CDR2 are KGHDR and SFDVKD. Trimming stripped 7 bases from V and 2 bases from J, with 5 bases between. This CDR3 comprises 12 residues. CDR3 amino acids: CATSSTGNTIYF. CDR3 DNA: TGTGCCACCAGCAGTACTGGAAACACCATATATTTT.

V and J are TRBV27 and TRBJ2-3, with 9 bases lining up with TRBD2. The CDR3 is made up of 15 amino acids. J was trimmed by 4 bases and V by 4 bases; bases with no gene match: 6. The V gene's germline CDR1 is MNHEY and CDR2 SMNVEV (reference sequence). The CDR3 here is CASSSRRGGSDTQYF. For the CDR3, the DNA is TGTGCCAGCAGTTCCCGGCGGGGGGGTTCAGATACGCAGTATTTT.

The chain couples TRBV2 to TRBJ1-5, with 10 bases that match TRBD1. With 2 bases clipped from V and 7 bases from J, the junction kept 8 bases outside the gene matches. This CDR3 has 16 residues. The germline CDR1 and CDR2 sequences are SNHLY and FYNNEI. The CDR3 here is CASSELGTGAGQPQHF. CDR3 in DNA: TGTGCCAGCAGTGAATTGGGGACAGGGGCAGGGCAGCCCCAGCATTTT.

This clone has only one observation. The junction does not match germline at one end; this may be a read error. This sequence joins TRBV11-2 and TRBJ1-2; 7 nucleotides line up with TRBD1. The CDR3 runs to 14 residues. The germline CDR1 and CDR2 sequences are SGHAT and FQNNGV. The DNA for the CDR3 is TGTGTCAGCAGTCGAGACAGGGTAAACTATGGCTACACCTTC. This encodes CVSSRDRVNYGYTF.

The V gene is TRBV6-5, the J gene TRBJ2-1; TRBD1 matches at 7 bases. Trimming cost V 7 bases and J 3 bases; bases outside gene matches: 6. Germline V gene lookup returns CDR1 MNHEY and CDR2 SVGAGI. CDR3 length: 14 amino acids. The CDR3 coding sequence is TGTGCCAGCACCCGGGACAGCCACTACAATGAGCAGTTCTTC. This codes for CASTRDSHYNEQFF.

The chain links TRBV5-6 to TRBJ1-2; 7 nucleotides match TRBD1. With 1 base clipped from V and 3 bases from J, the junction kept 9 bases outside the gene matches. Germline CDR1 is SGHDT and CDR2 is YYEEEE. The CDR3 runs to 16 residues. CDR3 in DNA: TGTGCCAGCAGCTTGTACACAGGGGAGGAGGACTATGGCTACACCTTC. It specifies CASSLYTGEEDYGYTF.

The DNA for the CDR3 is TGTGCCAGCAGCTTCCAGGGGGGTACCTACGAGCAGTACTTC. Translated, it gives CASSFQGGTYEQYF. J is TRBJ2-7 and V is TRBV11-1; a possible D gene is TRBD1 (7 bases). In germline, CDR1 is SGHAT, CDR2 FQDESV (reference sequence). The ends were cut back, 3 bases at V and 2 bases at J, with 11 bases in the middle. This CDR3 contains 14 residues.